This T cell receptor (beta chain) comes out of a study of neurological immune-mediated disorders. Synthesis of cDNA was accomplished via 5'RACE employing 10-nucleotide random UMIs. Each CDR3 protein gets one entry after TCRdb re-called the 5' RACE reads with MiXCR. The sample shows tens of thousands of distinct CDR3 sequences, roughly 4.8% of them seen only once. Looked up from germline, CDR1 is DFQATT and CDR2 is SNEGSKA (reference sequence). V was pared by 5 bases and J by 1 base, with 9 bases of the junction left unmatched. The CDR3 has 16 amino acids. The sample holds many counts of this clonotype.

The clonotype comes from a man aged 18 to 30 in good health. This chain uses TRBV20-1 with TRBJ2-5, with 11 bases identical to TRBD2. Material for sequencing was CD4+ T cells from blood. The CDR3 sequence is CSAENPSGGSQETQYF. The CDR3 DNA reads TGCAGTGCTGAAAATCCTAGCGGGGGGTCCCAAGAGACCCAGTACTTC.